This T cell receptor beta chain was identified during a study of CD8+ T cells in alopecia areata (dated 2018 in TCRdb). Regarding the complete study: The treated patients, all with moderate-to-severe alopecia areata, were enrolled in an open-label pilot trial of oral tofacitinib given at 5 to 10 mg twice daily. Biopsies were taken from tofacitinib-treated patients at baseline and again at 4 and 24 weeks into treatment, and several of those patients also had a later scalp biopsy. The RNA source kit depended on sample type: the PAXgene miRNA kit for fixed scalp, the miRNeasy kit for PBMCs, and the RNeasy kit for mouse skin. Disease severity in treated patients was measured with the SALT score, which quantifies the percentage of affected scalp surface area. Amplification of TCRbeta CDR3 regions was done by immunoSEQ multiplex PCR using 35 Vbeta forward primers and 13 Jbeta reverse primers. Clonality in the scalp was compared among normal scalp (n=4), patchy alopecia areata scalp (n=8), and alopecia totalis/universalis scalp (n=8). The study used high-throughput TCRbeta sequencing to examine T cell clonal expansion in alopecia areata, in both the C3H/HeJ mouse model and human patients. Patients received tofacitinib for 6 to 18 months and were then followed off drug for 6 months to check for delayed response and recurrence. Human TCRbeta sequencing covered scalp tissue and sorted CD4+ and CD8+ peripheral blood T cells from patchy and totalis/universalis alopecia areata patients and healthy controls. What the authors observed across the whole study: Higher clonality and more expanded CD8+ clones were observed in lesional scalp than in normal scalp, particularly in alopecia totalis/universalis, a finding suggestive of antigenic drive. Because the treated cohort was small and had only one nonresponder, larger studies are needed to examine links between baseline CD8+ expansion and response. Compared with mice, TCR sequences shared between patients were less clear, possibly partly because of HLA diversity across the patient population. During tofacitinib treatment, many expanded lesional clones stuck around in both scalp and blood, and this persistence may partly explain why relapse happens after treatment is stopped. Resident alphabeta T cells in normal human skin are also sequenced, complicating scalp TCR repertoire analysis, unlike mouse skin dominated by gammadelta T cells. With tofacitinib, both scalp clonality and the number of expanded CD8+ clones among the top 100 scalp clones went down significantly.

Library preparation was by the immunoSEQ multiplex PCR assay. To provide template for TCR sequencing, every sample had RNA extracted and reverse transcribed into cDNA. First-strand cDNA was synthesized using SuperScript III with a 2:1 mix of oligo-dT and random hexamers. Amplification bias was assessed with a synthetic immune receptor repertoire, and residual bias was removed computationally. In the original analysis: Raw reads were preprocessed for error removal, and CDR3 was defined according to IMGT conventions as running from the conserved cysteine to phenylalanine. To get clonality, Shannon entropy was normalized by log2 of the number of productive unique TCRs and the result was subtracted from 1. Whether scalp clones were CD4 or CD8 was inferred by matching scalp TCRbeta sequences against CD4 and CD8 repertoires sorted from blood. Drawn from immuneACCESS, this table holds only the in-frame rearrangements with V and J called that TCRdb kept. Clones are partly lost; checked studies trace under half to an unresolved V gene and leave the rest unexplained. The V and J calls and clone size were taken over from that table, and D and trimming were inferred from the DNA. The sample table contains 200,000 to 250,000 clones; only one count was recorded for under 70% of them. The leading ten clones occupy roughly 4.2% of the sample.

This specimen's time point label, interpreted: more than 3 weeks on oral tofacitinib. In light of the paper, this sample's treatment or condition label describes: oral pan-JAK inhibitor, 5-10 mg twice daily. Peripheral blood and lesional scalp punch biopsies were obtained from patients with alopecia areata. PBMCs were isolated by density centrifugation and stained for CD3, CD4 and CD8, after which CD4+ and CD8+ T cells were sorted on a FACSAria. Worth noting for this clone: There is no known antigen for this receptor. No base quality values were provided; no much bigger clone lies one nucleotide off.

From a lookup of the germline V gene (reference sequence), CDR1 and CDR2 are GTSNPN and SVGIG. V is pared back by 5 bases and J by 2 bases, with 9 bases lying between the germline termini. The CDR3 numbers 12 residues from cysteine through phenylalanine. The entry retains the CDR3 DNA only, 36 bases that are in frame from base 1. The sequence was collected from a human donor with alopecia areata. Recombination linked TRBV30 to TRBJ1-1; possibly the D gene is TRBD1, per 5 matching bases. This sample comprised CD4+ T cells sorted from blood, obtained at week 4, from a patient treated with tofacitinib. The nucleotide sequence reads as follows: TGTGCCTGGGACAGTCTTAACACTGAAGCTTTCTTT. Its protein is CAWDSLNTEAFF.